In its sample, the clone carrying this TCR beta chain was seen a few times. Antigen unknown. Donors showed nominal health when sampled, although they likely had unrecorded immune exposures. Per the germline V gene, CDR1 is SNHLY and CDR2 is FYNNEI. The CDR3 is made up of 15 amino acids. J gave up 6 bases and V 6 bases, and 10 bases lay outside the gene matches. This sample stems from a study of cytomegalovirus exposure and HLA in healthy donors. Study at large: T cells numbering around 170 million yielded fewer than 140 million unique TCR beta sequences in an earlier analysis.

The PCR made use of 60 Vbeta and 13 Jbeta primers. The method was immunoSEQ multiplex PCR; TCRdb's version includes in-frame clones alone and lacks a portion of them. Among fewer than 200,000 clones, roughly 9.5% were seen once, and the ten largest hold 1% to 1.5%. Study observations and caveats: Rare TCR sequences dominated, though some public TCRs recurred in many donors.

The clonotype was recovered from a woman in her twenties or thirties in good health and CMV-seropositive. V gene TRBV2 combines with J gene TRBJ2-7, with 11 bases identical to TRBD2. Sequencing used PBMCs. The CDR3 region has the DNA TGTGCCAGCAGGCCGACTAGCGGGAATTACGGCGAGCAGTACTTC. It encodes CASRPTSGNYGEQYF.